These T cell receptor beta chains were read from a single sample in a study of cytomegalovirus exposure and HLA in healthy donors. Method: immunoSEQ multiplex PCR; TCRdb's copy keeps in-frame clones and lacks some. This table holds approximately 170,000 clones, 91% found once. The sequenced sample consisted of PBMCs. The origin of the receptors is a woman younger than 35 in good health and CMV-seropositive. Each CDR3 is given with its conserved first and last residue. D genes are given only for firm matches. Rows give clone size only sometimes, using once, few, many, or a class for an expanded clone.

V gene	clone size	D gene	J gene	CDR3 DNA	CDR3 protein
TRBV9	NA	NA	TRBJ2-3	TGTGCCAGCGCAGCGTCAGATACGCAGTATTTT	CASAASDTQYF
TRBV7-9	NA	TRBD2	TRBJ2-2	TGTGCCAGCAGCTTAGCTCTGACTAGCGGGAGTTTGTCCGGGGAGCTGTTTTTT	CASSLALTSGSLSGELFF
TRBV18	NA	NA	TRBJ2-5	TGTGCCAGCTCACCAAGGGACACCATACAAGAGACCCAGTACTTC	CASSPRDTIQETQYF
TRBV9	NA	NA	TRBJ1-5	TGTGCCAGCAGCGTAGATAGTGGCTTCGGGCAGCCCCAGCATTTT	CASSVDSGFGQPQHF
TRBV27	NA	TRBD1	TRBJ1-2	TGTGCCAGCAGTTTAAAGGGACAGGGTTTGGGAGGCTACACCTTC	CASSLKGQGLGGYTF
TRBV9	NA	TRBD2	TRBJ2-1	TGTGCCAGCAGCGTAGATGCTAGCGGGATAAATGAGCAGTTCTTC	CASSVDASGINEQFF
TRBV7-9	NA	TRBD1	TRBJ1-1	TGTGCCAGCAGTTCGACAGGGAAGGCTGAAGCTTTCTTT	CASSSTGKAEAFF
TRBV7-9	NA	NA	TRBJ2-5	TGTGCCAGCTGCCGGGGCCAAGAGACCCAGTACTTC	CASCRGQETQYF
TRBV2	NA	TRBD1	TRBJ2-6	TGTGCCAGCAGTGCGAGCCGGGACAGGGTTTTTTCTGGGGCCAACGTCCTGACTTTC	CASSASRDRVFSGANVLTF
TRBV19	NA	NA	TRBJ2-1	TGTGCCAGTAGTTCTGGACACGGGACTCTCAACTACAATGAGCAGTTCTTC	CASSSGHGTLNYNEQFF
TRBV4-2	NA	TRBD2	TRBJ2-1	TGTGCCAGCAGCCAAGAAACGGCGGGAGGGTTATCCTACAATGAGCAGTTCTTC	CASSQETAGGLSYNEQFF
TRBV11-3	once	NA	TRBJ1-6	TGTGCCAGCAGTCGGGACTCCTATAATTCACCCCTCCACTTT	CASSRDSYNSPLHF
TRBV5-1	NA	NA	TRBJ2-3	TGCGCCAGCAGCCCACGACTAGGCACAGATACGCAGTATTTT	CASSPRLGTDTQYF
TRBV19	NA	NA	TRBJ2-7	TGTGCCAGTAGTATAGTGGGTGCGGATCCCTACGAGCAGTACTTC	CASSIVGADPYEQYF
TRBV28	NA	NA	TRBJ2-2	TGTGCCAGCAGTCAGGGCGTCGGTACTAACACCGGGGAGCTGTTTTTT	CASSQGVGTNTGELFF
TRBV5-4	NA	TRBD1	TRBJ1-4	TGTGCCCGGGACAGGGATGAAAAACTGTTTTTT	CARDRDEKLFF
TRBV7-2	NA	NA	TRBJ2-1	TGTGCCAGCAGCCTAAAGGGGAAAGGGCCGTTCAATGAGCAGTTCTTC	CASSLKGKGPFNEQFF
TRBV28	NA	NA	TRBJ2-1	TGTGCCAGCAGTTTCATAGCGAACATACCGGGTGAGCAGTTCTTC	CASSFIANIPGEQFF
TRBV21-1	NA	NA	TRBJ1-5	TGTGCCAGCAGCAAGGGACAGGGGGCCCAGCCCCAGCATTTT	CASSKGQGAQPQHF
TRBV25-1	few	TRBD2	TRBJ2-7	TGTGCCAGCAGTGCGGGGACTAGCCACGAGCAGTACTTC	CASSAGTSHEQYF
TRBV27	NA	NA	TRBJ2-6	TGTGCCAGCAGTTTATATCTTTCTGGGGCCAACGTCCTGACTTTC	CASSLYLSGANVLTF
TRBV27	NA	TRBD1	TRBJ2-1	TGTGCCAGCAGTTTAGCACAGGGGGCGGGGAATGAGCAGTTCTTC	CASSLAQGAGNEQFF
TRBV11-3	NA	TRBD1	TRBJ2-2	TGTGCCAGCAGCTCGGACAGGGAGAACACCGGGGAGCTGTTTTTT	CASSSDRENTGELFF
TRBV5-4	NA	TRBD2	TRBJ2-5	TGTGCCAGCAGCTCCGGACTAGCGGGAGGGTCCGAGACCCAGTACTTC	CASSSGLAGGSETQYF
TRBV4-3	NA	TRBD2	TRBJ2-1	TGCGCCAGCAGCCAAATTTTCGAGCGGGAGATCAATGAGCAGTTCTTC	CASSQIFEREINEQFF
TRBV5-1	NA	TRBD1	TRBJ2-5	TGCGCCAGCAGCCGACAGGGGCAAGAGACCCAGTACTTC	CASSRQGQETQYF
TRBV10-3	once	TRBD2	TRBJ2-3	TGTGCCATCAGTGAGTCTGTAGCGGGAGTTGGCGATACGCAGTATTTT	CAISESVAGVGDTQYF
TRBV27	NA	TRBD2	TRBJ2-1	TGTGCCAGCAGTTTGCCCGGGACTAGCGACAATGAGCAGTTCTTC	CASSLPGTSDNEQFF
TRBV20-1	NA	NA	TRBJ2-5	TGCAGTGCTAGAGCGCAAGAGACCCAGTACTTC	CSARAQETQYF
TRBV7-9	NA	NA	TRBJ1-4	TGTGCCGTCCGGGATGAAAAACTGTTTTTT	CAVRDEKLFF
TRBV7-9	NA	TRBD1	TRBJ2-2	TGTGCCAGCAGCTTATCTTTATTGAGGACAGGGGCCGGGGAGCTGTTTTTT	CASSLSLLRTGAGELFF
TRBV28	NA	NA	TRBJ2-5	TGTGCCAGCAGTTTTGAACACGCACAAGAGACCCAGTACTTC	CASSFEHAQETQYF
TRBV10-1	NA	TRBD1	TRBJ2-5	TGCGCCAGCAGTGAGTCGCGGACAGGGCGGACTGTGGAGACCCAGTACTTC	CASSESRTGRTVETQYF
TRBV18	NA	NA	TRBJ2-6	TGTGCCAGCTCGCACCCCCGGGTGGCGGGGGCCAACGTCCTGACTTTC	CASSHPRVAGANVLTF
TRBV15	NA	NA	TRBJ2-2	TGTGCCACCAGCATCCTGAGGTCCGGACTACCAAACACCGGGGAGCTGTTTTTT	CATSILRSGLPNTGELFF
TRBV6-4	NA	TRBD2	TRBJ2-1	TGTGCCAGGACCACATGCGGGACTAGCGGGAGTTCTTCCTACAATGAGCAGTTCTTC	CARTTCGTSGSSSYNEQFF
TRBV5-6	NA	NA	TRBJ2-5	TGTGCCAGCAGCCCGATCCCCAGCGGCCAAGAGACCCAGTACTTC	CASSPIPSGQETQYF
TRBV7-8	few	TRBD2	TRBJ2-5	TGTGCCAGCAGCTTTTCGGGGGGGCCTGAGACCCAGTACTTC	CASSFSGGPETQYF
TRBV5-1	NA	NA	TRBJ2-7	TGCGCCAGCAGCCCCGGACAACGAGAGGCGTCCTACGAGCAGTACTTC	CASSPGQREASYEQYF
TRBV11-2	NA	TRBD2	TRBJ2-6	TGTGCCAGCAGCTCTCTAACTAGCGGGGACTCTGGGGCCAACGTCCTGACTTTC	CASSSLTSGDSGANVLTF
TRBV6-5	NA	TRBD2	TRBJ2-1	TGTGCCAGCAGTTACTCGGCTAGCGGGGGGAACAATGAGCAGTTCTTC	CASSYSASGGNNEQFF
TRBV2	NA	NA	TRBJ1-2	TGTGCCAGCAGTGAAGCCCCCCCGGGGTGGAGTGGCTACACCTTC	CASSEAPPGWSGYTF
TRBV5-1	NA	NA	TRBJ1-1	TGCGCCAGCAGCTTTAACCCGACGGGGAACACTGAAGCTTTCTTT	CASSFNPTGNTEAFF
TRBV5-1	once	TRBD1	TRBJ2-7	TGCGCCAGCAGCTTCGGTGAGGGACAGATGTACGAGCAGTACTTC	CASSFGEGQMYEQYF
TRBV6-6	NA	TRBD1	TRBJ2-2	TGTGCCAGCAGCCGACAGGGGGACCCCACCGGGGAGCTGTTTTTT	CASSRQGDPTGELFF
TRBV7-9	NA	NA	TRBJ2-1	TGTGCCAGCAGCTTAGGACACTCGAGCTCCTACAATGAGCAGTTCTTC	CASSLGHSSSYNEQFF
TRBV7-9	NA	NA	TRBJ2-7	TGTGCCAGCAGCTTATATCCCATAAGCTCGCACGAGCAGTACTTC	CASSLYPISSHEQYF
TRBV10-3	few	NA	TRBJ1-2	TGTGCCACAGCGACGGAGAACTATGGCTACACCTTC	CATATENYGYTF
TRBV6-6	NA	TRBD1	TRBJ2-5	TGTGCCAGCAGTTACTACTCCGTGACAGGGGGAGAGACCCAGTACTTC	CASSYYSVTGGETQYF